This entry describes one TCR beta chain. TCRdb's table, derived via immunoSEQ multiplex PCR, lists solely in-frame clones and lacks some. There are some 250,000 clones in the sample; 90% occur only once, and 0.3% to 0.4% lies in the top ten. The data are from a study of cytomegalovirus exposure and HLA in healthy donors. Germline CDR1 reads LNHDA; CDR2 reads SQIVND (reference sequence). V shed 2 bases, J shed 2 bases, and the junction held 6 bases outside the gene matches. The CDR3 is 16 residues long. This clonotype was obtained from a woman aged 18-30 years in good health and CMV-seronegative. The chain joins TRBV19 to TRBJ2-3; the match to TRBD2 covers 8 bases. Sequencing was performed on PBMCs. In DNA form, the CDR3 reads TGTGCCAGTAGTATATTAGCGGGGACAAACACAGATACGCAGTATTTT. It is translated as CASSILAGTNTDTQYF. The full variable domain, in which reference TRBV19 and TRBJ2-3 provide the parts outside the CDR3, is DGGITQSPKYLFRKEGQNVTLSCEQNLNHDAMYWYRQDPGQGLRLIYYSQIVNDFQKGDIAEGYSVSREKKESFPLTVTSAQKNPTAFYLCASSILAGTNTDTQYFGPGTRLTVL.